This T cell receptor beta chain was sequenced in a study of blood T cell repertoires in COVID-19. Study processing details: Amplified reference gene primers provided the basis for estimating nucleated cell counts. TCRdb's copy holds only in-frame clones and misses some; the assay was immunoSEQ multiplex PCR. The V and J calls and the clone size are those of that table, but D and trimming were determined from the DNA. The data contain about 150,000 clones, 87% of them singletons. V lost 5 bases and J lost 5; bases outside the gene matches: 12. Germline V gene lookup returns CDR1 SEHNR and CDR2 FQNEAQ (reference sequence). The CDR3 has 16 residues.

The sequenced sample consisted of peripheral blood. The chain joins TRBV7-9 to TRBJ1-1; 9 bases map to TRBD1. The clonotype was recovered from a woman aged 60-75 years with active or convalescent COVID-19. Here the CDR3 DNA reads TGTGCCAGCAGCCCAAATGACAGGGGGTGGAGGACTGAAGCTTTCTTT. Translation gives CASSPNDRGWRTEAFF.